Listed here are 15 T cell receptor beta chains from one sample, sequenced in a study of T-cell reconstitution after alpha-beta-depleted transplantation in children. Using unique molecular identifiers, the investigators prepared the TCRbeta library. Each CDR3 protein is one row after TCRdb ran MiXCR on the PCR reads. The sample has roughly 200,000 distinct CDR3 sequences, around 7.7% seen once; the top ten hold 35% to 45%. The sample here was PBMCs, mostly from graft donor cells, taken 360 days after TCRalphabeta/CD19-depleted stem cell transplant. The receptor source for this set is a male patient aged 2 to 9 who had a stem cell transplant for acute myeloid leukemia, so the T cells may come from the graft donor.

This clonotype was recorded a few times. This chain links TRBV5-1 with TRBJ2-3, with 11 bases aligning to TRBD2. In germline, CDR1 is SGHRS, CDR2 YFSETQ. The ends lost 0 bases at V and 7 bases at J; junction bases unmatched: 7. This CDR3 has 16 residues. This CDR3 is CASSLVGLAGTNTQYF. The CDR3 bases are TGCGCCAGCAGCTTGGTAGGACTAGCGGGTACTAATACGCAGTATTTT.

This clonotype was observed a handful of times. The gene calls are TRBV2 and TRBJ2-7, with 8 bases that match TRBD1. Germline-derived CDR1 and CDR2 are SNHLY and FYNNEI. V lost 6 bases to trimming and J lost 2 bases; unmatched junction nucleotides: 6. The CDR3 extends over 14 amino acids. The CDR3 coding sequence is TGTGCCAGCAGCTTGCAGGGGGCCACCTACGAGCAGTACGTC. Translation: CASSLQGATYEQYV.

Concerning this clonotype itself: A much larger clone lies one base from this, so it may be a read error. The CDR3 sequence is CASILGGTGTEQYV. CDR3 DNA sequence: TGCGCCAGCATCTTGGGCGGGACAGGGACCGAGCAGTACGTC. The chain is built from TRBV5-1 and TRBJ2-7; TRBD1 aligns across 9 bases. The CDR3 consists of 14 residues. CDR1 and CDR2 from the germline V gene are SGHRS and YFSETQ.

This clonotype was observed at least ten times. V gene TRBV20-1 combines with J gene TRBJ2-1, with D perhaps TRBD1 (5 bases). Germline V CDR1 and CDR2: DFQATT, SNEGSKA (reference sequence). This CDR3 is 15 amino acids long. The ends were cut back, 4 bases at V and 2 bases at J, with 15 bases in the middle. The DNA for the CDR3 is TGCAGTGCTAAAAGGGGAACTATGCCCTACAATGAGCAGTTCTTC. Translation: CSAKRGTMPYNEQFF.

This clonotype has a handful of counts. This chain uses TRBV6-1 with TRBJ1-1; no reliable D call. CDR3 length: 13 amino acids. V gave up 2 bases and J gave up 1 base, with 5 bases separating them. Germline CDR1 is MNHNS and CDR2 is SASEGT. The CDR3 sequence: CASSEQQNTEAFF. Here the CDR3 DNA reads TGTGCCAGCAGTGAACAACAGAACACTGAAGCTTTCTTT.

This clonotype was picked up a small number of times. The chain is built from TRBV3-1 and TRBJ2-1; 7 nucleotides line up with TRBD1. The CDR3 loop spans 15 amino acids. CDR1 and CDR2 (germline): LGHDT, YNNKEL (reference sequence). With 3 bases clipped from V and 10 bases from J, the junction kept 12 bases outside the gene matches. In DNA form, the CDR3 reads TGTGCCAGCAGCCATCTCCGACAGGGCGCTCGGGAGCAGTTCTTC. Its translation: CASSHLRQGAREQFF.

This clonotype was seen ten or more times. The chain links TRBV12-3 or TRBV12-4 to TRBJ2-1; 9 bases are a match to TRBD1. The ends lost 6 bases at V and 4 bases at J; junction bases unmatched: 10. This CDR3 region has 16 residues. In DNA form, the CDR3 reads TGTGCCAGCAGCCCCTTACAGGGGGCGATTTACAATGAGCAGTTCTTC. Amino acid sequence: CASSPLQGAIYNEQFF.

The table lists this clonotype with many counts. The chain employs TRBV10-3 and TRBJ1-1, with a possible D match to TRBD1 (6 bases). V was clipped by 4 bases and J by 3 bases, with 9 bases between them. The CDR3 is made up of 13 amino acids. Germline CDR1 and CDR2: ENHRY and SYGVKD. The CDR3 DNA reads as TGTGCCATCAGTGGAGGGGGAGACACTGAAGCTTTCTTT. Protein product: CAISGGGDTEAFF.

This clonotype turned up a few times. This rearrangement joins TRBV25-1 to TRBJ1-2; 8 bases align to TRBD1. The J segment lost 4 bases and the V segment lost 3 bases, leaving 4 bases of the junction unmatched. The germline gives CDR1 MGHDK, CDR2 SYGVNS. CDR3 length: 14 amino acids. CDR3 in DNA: TGTGCCAGCAGTGATCTACAGGGGGGCTATGGCTACACCTTC. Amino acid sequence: CASSDLQGGYGYTF.

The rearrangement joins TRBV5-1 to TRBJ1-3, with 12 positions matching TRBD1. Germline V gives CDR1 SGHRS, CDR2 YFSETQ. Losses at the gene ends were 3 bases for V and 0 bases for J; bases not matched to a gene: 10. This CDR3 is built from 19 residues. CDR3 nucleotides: TGCGCCAGCAGCTCCGGGACAGGGGGCTCTGTCCTCTCTGGAAACACCATATATTTT. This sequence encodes CASSSGTGGSVLSGNTIYF.

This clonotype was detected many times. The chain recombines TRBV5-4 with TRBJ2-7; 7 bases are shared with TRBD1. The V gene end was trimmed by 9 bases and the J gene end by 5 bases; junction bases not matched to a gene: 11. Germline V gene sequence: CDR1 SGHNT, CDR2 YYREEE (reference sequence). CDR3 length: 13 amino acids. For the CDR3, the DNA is TGTGCCACCTCTGACAGGGATCGGGACGAGCAGTACTTC. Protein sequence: CATSDRDRDEQYF.

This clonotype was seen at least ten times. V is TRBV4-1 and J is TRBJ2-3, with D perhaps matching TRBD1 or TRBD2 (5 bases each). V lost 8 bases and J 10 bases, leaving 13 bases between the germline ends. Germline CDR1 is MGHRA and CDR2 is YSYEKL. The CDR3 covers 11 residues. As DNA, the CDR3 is TGCGCCAGCGGGACCCATAGCTCGCAGTATTTT. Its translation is CASGTHSSQYF.

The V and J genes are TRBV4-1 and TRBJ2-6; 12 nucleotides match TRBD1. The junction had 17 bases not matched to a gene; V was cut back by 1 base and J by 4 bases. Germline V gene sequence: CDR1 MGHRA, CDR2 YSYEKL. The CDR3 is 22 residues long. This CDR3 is CASSQAVVYGTGGAGGANVLTF. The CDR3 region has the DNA TGCGCCAGCAGCCAAGCGGTAGTATACGGGACAGGGGGCGCTGGGGGGGCCAACGTCCTGACTTTC.

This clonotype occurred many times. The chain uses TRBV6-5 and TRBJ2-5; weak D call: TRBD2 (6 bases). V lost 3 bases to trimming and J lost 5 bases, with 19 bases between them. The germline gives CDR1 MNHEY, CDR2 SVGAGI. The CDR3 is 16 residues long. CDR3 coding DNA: TGTGCCAGCAGTTATCCTCCGGAGGGGCTAGAGGAGACCCAGTACTTC. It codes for CASSYPPEGLEETQYF.

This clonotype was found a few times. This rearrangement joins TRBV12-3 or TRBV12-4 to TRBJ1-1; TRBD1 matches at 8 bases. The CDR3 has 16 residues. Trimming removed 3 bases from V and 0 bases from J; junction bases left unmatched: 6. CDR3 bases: TGTGCCAGCAGTTTGGGAAGGGACAGGCTGAACACTGAAGCTTTCTTT. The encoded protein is CASSLGRDRLNTEAFF.